This TCR beta chain was sequenced during a study of Tregs in tolerant kidney transplant recipients. Findings and limits, study-wide: Biological reproducibility was not directly addressed in this study. Tregs expanded with activated donor B cells seemed most donor-specific. Validation in larger populations is needed because few patients were studied.

Deletions cut 0 bases from V and 7 bases from J, with 12 bases between. This CDR3 comprises 14 residues. CDR1 and CDR2 (germline): KGHSH, LQKENI. Note on this clone: Its antigen is not known.

CD4+CD25+CD127- Tregs, CD4+CD25- non-Tregs, CD4 and CD8 cells were sorted. The table came from immunoSEQ multiplex PCR; TCRdb's copy has only in-frame clones and leaves some out. The sample comprises some 250,000 clones, 84% of which are singletons, and about 0.64% rests with the top ten. J is TRBJ1-1 and V is TRBV18, with D perhaps TRBD1 (6 bases). Sequenced sample: CD4+ T cells from blood. This TCR derives from a human donor in good health. Here the CDR3 DNA reads TGTGCCAGCTCACCACCGGGGGGCGCGGGTGAAGCTTTCTTT. It yields the protein CASSPPGGAGEAFF.